This is a list of T cell receptor beta chains from one sample in a study of blood T cell repertoires in COVID-19. Only in-frame clones appear in the TCRdb table, and some are missing; sequencing was by immunoSEQ multiplex PCR. In the table there are fewer than 200,000 clones, approximately 85% of which are singletons. The sequenced material came from peripheral blood. Receptor source: a man between 60 and 70 years old who had recovered from COVID-19. CDR3s leave out the opening cysteine and the closing phenylalanine or tryptophan. D genes are given only for firm matches.

V	J	D	CDR3
TRBV5-6	TRBJ2-3	TRBD2	ASSSLAGVDTQY
TRBV5-1	TRBJ1-1	.	ASSPLKNTEAF
TRBV6-5	TRBJ1-3	TRBD1	ASSYHRGPENTIY
TRBV5-6	TRBJ2-7	TRBD1	ASSLEQGAIYEQY
TRBV21-1	TRBJ2-1	.	ASSKSGPAGACYNEQF
TRBV12-3/TRBV12-4	TRBJ2-1	.	ASSSLDEQF
TRBV6-5	TRBJ1-1	TRBD1	ASTFTGDTEAF
TRBV3-1/TRBV3-2	TRBJ2-2	.	ASSQGASWNTGELF
TRBV29-1	TRBJ1-5	.	SARLGNQPQH
TRBV18	TRBJ2-2	.	ASPPGATGELF
TRBV7-2	TRBJ2-3	TRBD2	ASSLPSGGVLGVADTQY
TRBV14	TRBJ2-5	.	ASSQGARANQETQY
TRBV7-2	TRBJ1-1	.	ASSPRAFRTGDTEAF
TRBV11-2	TRBJ2-5	.	ASSLPVSETQY
TRBV14	TRBJ1-3	.	ASRSVGNTIY